This T cell receptor beta chain was sequenced in a study of cytomegalovirus exposure and HLA in healthy donors. The V end was cut by 4 bases, the J end by 8 bases, with 17 bases between. The CDR3 has 14 amino acids. The germline CDR1 and CDR2 sequences are LGHNA and YNFKEQ. Study-level findings and limits: Through in vitro validation, a few CMV-associated chains were shown to be specific for CMV antigens.

Comment on this clone: Its cognate antigen is unknown.

Vbeta (60) and Jbeta (13) primers were used in the PCR. The method was immunoSEQ multiplex PCR; TCRdb's version includes in-frame clones alone and lacks a portion of them. The repertoire holds 270,000 or so clones, 80% to 95% seen once, with 1.5% to 2% in the top ten. This sequence was found in a girl under 10 years old in good health and CMV-seronegative. Sequenced: PBMCs. This rearrangement joins TRBV4-2 to TRBJ1-2, with D perhaps matching TRBD1 (5 bases). In DNA, the CDR3 is TGTGCCAGCAGCCCTTCCGAAGGGGCGGGAGGCTACACCTTC. Translation gives CASSPSEGAGGYTF.